These 2 T cell receptor beta chains originate from one sample sequenced in a study of Ad26.COV2.S vaccination and SARS-CoV-2 variants. Some clones are missing from TCRdb's copy, which holds only in-frame ones; the method was immunoSEQ multiplex PCR. The sample has roughly 330,000 clones; 90% are singletons. Treatment denoted: about 20 received Ad26.COV2.S at low or high dose, single or two shots; about 5 received placebo; per-sample allocation not given. Specimen acquisition occurred on day 63 following the initial vaccine or placebo injection. The sequencing here drew on peripheral blood, taken in a trial of Ad26.COV2.S vaccine versus placebo. The receptors come from a person aged 18-65 years who received the Ad26.COV2.S COVID-19 vaccine or a placebo.

V and J are TRBV9 and TRBJ1-1; D is uncertain. Germline assignment: CDR1 SGDLS and CDR2 YYNGEE. The CDR3 extends over 15 amino acids. Trimming took off 1 base at V and 5 bases at J, with 15 bases between the two ends. The CDR3 protein is CASSVPSAGVTEAFF. DNA of the CDR3: TGTGCCAGCAGCGTACCATCCGCTGGTGTGACTGAAGCTTTCTTT.

V is TRBV6-2 or TRBV6-3 and J is TRBJ2-1; D unclear. Trimming removed 2 bases at V and 12 bases at J, with 14 bases between. CDR3 length equals 13 residues. Germline-derived CDR1 and CDR2 are MNHEY and SVGEGT. CDR3 sequence: CASSYLSSRLQFF. CDR3 DNA sequence: TGTGCCAGCAGTTACCTTTCCTCGCGGTTGCAGTTCTTC.